Listed below are T cell receptor beta chains from one sample, sequenced in a study of PD-1 blockade in mismatch repair-deficient tumors. Clones were sequenced by immunoSEQ multiplex PCR, and TCRdb holds only the in-frame ones, with some missing. Of 30,000 to 45,000 clones detected, over 80% appear once; the ten largest clones hold roughly 0.98%. The sequencing here drew on PBMCs, taken approximately 41 weeks after starting pembrolizumab. These receptors originate from an adult with mismatch repair-deficient cancer. Both conserved end residues are part of each CDR3. D genes are given only for firm matches. Only some rows state a clone size, as once, few, many or a class for expanded clones.

cdr3_nt cdr3_aa d_call j_call clone_size v_call
TGTGCCAGCAGTTTGACAGGCTACGAGCAGTACTTC CASSLTGYEQYF NA TRBJ2-7 few TRBV28
TGTGCCAGCATACAGGCAACCTCCTACGAGCAGTACTTC CASIQATSYEQYF NA TRBJ2-7 NA TRBV2
TGTGCCAGTAGTATAGACCCCAGGGGGCAGGATGGCTACACCTTC CASSIDPRGQDGYTF TRBD1 TRBJ1-2 NA TRBV19
TGTGCCAGCAGCTCCACACGACAGGGGCCTCCCGAGCAGTACTTC CASSSTRQGPPEQYF TRBD1 TRBJ2-7 NA TRBV9
TGTGCCAGCAGTGAATGGGGGACAGGCTACGAGCAGTACTTC CASSEWGTGYEQYF TRBD1 TRBJ2-7 NA TRBV2
TGTGCCAGCAGCTTAGCGCACGGGGGACTAGCGGGAGGGGGAAAAGAGACCCAGTACTTC CASSLAHGGLAGGGKETQYF TRBD2 TRBJ2-5 NA TRBV7-6
TGTGCCAGCAGCTTATGGGGACTCAACACCGGGGAGCTGTTTTTT CASSLWGLNTGELFF NA TRBJ2-2 NA TRBV11-2
TGTGCCAGCAGCAGCAGGGTGGTTTCTAACTATGGCTACACCTTC CASSSRVVSNYGYTF NA TRBJ1-2 NA TRBV2
TGTGCCTGGAGTGAGATGACTGGAGGTCATCAGCAGTTCTTC CAWSEMTGGHQQFF NA TRBJ2-1 NA TRBV30
TGTGCCAGCAGCTTAGGAGAGATCGAGCAGTACTTC CASSLGEIEQYF NA TRBJ2-7 few TRBV7-6
TGTGCCAGTAGCTCAGGGGGCTCAGGTGAAAATGAGCAGTTCTTC CASSSGGSGENEQFF TRBD1 TRBJ2-1 NA TRBV19
TGTGCCAGCAGCAAAGGGACTAGCGGGAGTTTCGGTGAGCAGTTCTTC CASSKGTSGSFGEQFF TRBD2 TRBJ2-1 NA TRBV7-3
TGTGCCAGCAACCCGTCCGGGACAGGGTTTGGCTACACCTTC CASNPSGTGFGYTF TRBD1 TRBJ1-2 NA TRBV7-9
TGTGCCACTAGACAGGGTGGAGGTCAGCCCCAGCATTTT CATRQGGGQPQHF TRBD1 TRBJ1-5 NA TRBV19
TGTGCCAGCAGTGATTTTGCGGGAGGGCCCCACAATGAGCAGTTCTTC CASSDFAGGPHNEQFF TRBD2 TRBJ2-1 NA TRBV2
TGTGCCTGGAGGATTCGGGACAGCTCCTACGAGCAGTACTTC CAWRIRDSSYEQYF TRBD1 TRBJ2-7 NA TRBV30
TGTGCCAGCAGTGACGCCCAGGGAGATACGCAGTATTTT CASSDAQGDTQYF NA TRBJ2-3 NA TRBV2
TGCGCTTTTGTTGAGGCGGGCAATCAGCCCCAGCATTTT CAFVEAGNQPQHF NA TRBJ1-5 NA TRBV23-1
TGTGCCAGCAGCCCCGGACAGTTCTCTGGAAACACCATATATTTT CASSPGQFSGNTIYF NA TRBJ1-3 NA TRBV6-5
TGTGCCACCAGCAGAGATCGTTCTTTTTTAAACACCATATATTTT CATSRDRSFLNTIYF NA TRBJ1-3 NA TRBV15
TGTGCTAGCAGCTTAATGCCTAGCGGGAGCACCGGGGAGCTGTTTTTT CASSLMPSGSTGELFF TRBD2 TRBJ2-2 NA TRBV7-7
TGTGCCTGGAGTGCGGGAGGGGGTCGGCGAGAGACCCAGTACTTC CAWSAGGGRRETQYF TRBD2 TRBJ2-5 NA TRBV30
TGTGCCAGCAGTCTTAGCACAGATACGCAGTATTTT CASSLSTDTQYF NA TRBJ2-3 NA TRBV7-8
TGTGCCTGGAGTACGGGAGAGTCAGATACGCAGTATTTT CAWSTGESDTQYF NA TRBJ2-3 NA TRBV30
TGTGCCTGGAGTGTGTCAGGGATGCGAGAGACCCAGTACTTC CAWSVSGMRETQYF NA TRBJ2-5 NA TRBV30
TGTGCCAATAGTCTCGCGACAGGGAAAGAGACCCAGTACTTC CANSLATGKETQYF TRBD1 TRBJ2-5 NA TRBV19
TGTGCCAGCAGCCCCCTAGCGGGAGGGCCTTACGAGCAGTACTTC CASSPLAGGPYEQYF TRBD2 TRBJ2-7 NA TRBV7-2
TGTGCCAGCAGCCTCATGGGGGGAGGAAACAATCAGCCCCAGCATTTT CASSLMGGGNNQPQHF NA TRBJ1-5 NA TRBV7-2
TGTGCCAGCAGCCGAGGGACAGGGGGGACAGATACGCAGTATTTT CASSRGTGGTDTQYF TRBD1 TRBJ2-3 NA TRBV7-9
TGTGCCAGCAGTGAAGAACGACAGGGATGGGGGATAGGGACTGAAGCTTTCTTT CASSEERQGWGIGTEAFF TRBD1 TRBJ1-1 NA TRBV6-1
TGCGCCAGCAGCCACGAAGAGGATAGAGTCTCATACGAGCAGTACTTC CASSHEEDRVSYEQYF NA TRBJ2-7 NA TRBV4-1
TGTGCCAGCAGCTTAGTGACAGGTATCACAGATACGCAGTATTTT CASSLVTGITDTQYF NA TRBJ2-3 NA TRBV7-3
TGTGCCAGCAGTGACCGAAGGTTCACAGGGACCCTTAGCAATCAGCCCCAGCATTTT CASSDRRFTGTLSNQPQHF NA TRBJ1-5 NA TRBV6-1
TGTGCCTGGTGGGACAGGGGGAACTATGGCTACACCTTC CAWWDRGNYGYTF TRBD1 TRBJ1-2 NA TRBV30
TGTGCCAGCAGCTCCACAAGGAGGGGAAATACCGGGGAGCTGTTTTTT CASSSTRRGNTGELFF NA TRBJ2-2 NA TRBV11-2
TGTGCCTGGAGTGGAACCGGGACAGGGGGCAATGAGCAGTTCTTC CAWSGTGTGGNEQFF TRBD1 TRBJ2-1 NA TRBV30
TGTGCCAGCAGCTTAGGGACAGCGAACACTGAAGCTTTCTTT CASSLGTANTEAFF NA TRBJ1-1 NA TRBV7-9
TGTGCCAGCTCACCTTTACAGGGGGCCGGGAATGAGCAGTTCTTC CASSPLQGAGNEQFF TRBD1 TRBJ2-1 NA TRBV18
TGTGCCAGTAGTATAGTTCAGTCCAATGAGCAGTTCTTC CASSIVQSNEQFF NA TRBJ2-1 NA TRBV19
TGTGCCAGTACTAGCGGGAGTACCTACGAGCAGTACTTC CASTSGSTYEQYF TRBD2 TRBJ2-7 NA TRBV19
TGTGCCAGCAGCATCCGAGGATGGGCGGGAAGCTCCTACGAGCAGTACTTC CASSIRGWAGSSYEQYF NA TRBJ2-7 few TRBV5-4
TGTGCCAGCAGCTCAGGGGGCGGCCTATTCTACGAGCAGTACTTC CASSSGGGLFYEQYF TRBD1 TRBJ2-7 few TRBV5-5
TGTGCCACCAGTCCCAATCTAGCGGGAGGTACAGATACGCAGTATTTT CATSPNLAGGTDTQYF TRBD2 TRBJ2-3 NA TRBV15
TGTGCCAGCAGCACAGGGCCCGGTGGCGGTAATTATGGCTACACCTTC CASSTGPGGGNYGYTF NA TRBJ1-2 NA TRBV28
TGTGCCAGCAGGGATCCGGGACAGGGGGTCAATGAGCAGTTCTTC CASRDPGQGVNEQFF TRBD1 TRBJ2-1 NA TRBV28
TGTGCCAGCAGCTTCTCACAGGGGGGCGAGCAGTACTTC CASSFSQGGEQYF TRBD1 TRBJ2-7 once TRBV5-6
TGTGCCAGCAGCTTAATAGGCGGCGGGAGGGAGGGCACCGGGGAGCTGTTTTTT CASSLIGGGREGTGELFF TRBD2 TRBJ2-2 NA TRBV7-3
TGTGCCAGCAGTTTAACGGGACTACCCTACAATGAGCAGTTCTTC CASSLTGLPYNEQFF TRBD2 TRBJ2-1 NA TRBV27
TGTGCCAGCAGCTTGCGGGACAGCCTGAAGACCCAGTACTTC CASSLRDSLKTQYF TRBD1 TRBJ2-5 once TRBV5-4
TGTGCCAGCAGTTTTCTAGCGGGAGGAGGGTCCACCGGGGAGCTGTTTTTT CASSFLAGGGSTGELFF TRBD2 TRBJ2-2 NA TRBV27
TGTGCCAGCAGCACAGGTAGCGGGAGAGGCACAGATACGCAGTATTTT CASSTGSGRGTDTQYF NA TRBJ2-3 NA TRBV21-1
TGCGCCAGCAGCTTTGGGACTAGCGGGAGGGTCGATGAGCAGTTCTTC CASSFGTSGRVDEQFF TRBD2 TRBJ2-1 NA TRBV5-1
TGTGCCAGCAGCCCCGCCGGGACAGGGGCCGCCTACGAGCAGTACTTC CASSPAGTGAAYEQYF TRBD1 TRBJ2-7 NA TRBV28